These 25 T cell receptor beta chains were all obtained from the same sample, sequenced in a study of neoadjuvant anti-PD-1 for oral cavity cancer. TCRdb keeps only in-frame clones here, not all; method: immunoSEQ multiplex PCR. In the table there are over 65,000 clones, approximately 87% of which are singletons. The sample's time point: after neoadjuvant nivolumab, at surgical resection. The starting material was PBMCs, obtained after nivolumab (anti-PD-1) treatment. All receptors come from a person aged 35-80 years with oral cavity squamous cell carcinoma.

This sequence joins TRBV7-8 and TRBJ1-5; D gene uncertain. Germline CDR1 SGHVS, CDR2 FQNEAQ. V was trimmed by 2 bases and J by 0 bases, leaving 8 bases between them. The CDR3 has 15 amino acids. Written as DNA, the CDR3 is TGTGCCAGCAGCTTATTAGGTAATAGCAATCAGCCCCAGCATTTT. This codes for CASSLLGNSNQPQHF.

The chain is built from TRBV30 and TRBJ2-7; D perhaps matches TRBD2 (6 bases). Germline V gene data show CDR1 as GTSNPN and CDR2 as SVGIG (reference sequence). V lost 2 bases and J 5 bases, leaving 7 bases between the germline ends. The CDR3 spans 11 residues. CDR3: CAWSPGDEQYF. In nucleotides, the CDR3 is TGTGCCTGGAGTCCGGGGGACGAGCAGTACTTC.

The V call is TRBV6-1, the J call TRBJ2-3; D perhaps matches TRBD2 (5 bases). CDR1 and CDR2 from the germline V gene are MNHNS and SASEGT. Trimming left V 5 bases short and J 8 bases short, with 11 bases between. The CDR3 is 12 amino acids. The CDR3 DNA sequence: TGTGCCAGCAGTCCCCCCGGGGTTACGCAGTATTTT. Amino acid sequence: CASSPPGVTQYF.

The CDR3 sequence is CASSSQGNEQYF. Here the CDR3 DNA reads TGTGCCAGCAGCTCTCAGGGAAACGAGCAGTACTTC. The rearrangement joins TRBV9 to TRBJ2-7; tentatively, D is TRBD1 (5 bases). Germline V lookup: CDR1 SGDLS, CDR2 YYNGEE. Trimming took 4 bases from V and 5 from J, leaving 10 bases between them. The CDR3 totals 12 residues.

V and J are TRBV18 and TRBJ2-2; D unresolved. CDR1 KGHSH and CDR2 LQKENI come from the germline V gene. V was shortened by 0 bases and J by 8 bases, with 7 bases between the two germline ends. The CDR3 loop spans 13 amino acids. CDR3 amino acids: CASSPPVVGELFF. CDR3 DNA sequence: TGTGCCAGCTCACCACCGGTAGTAGGGGAGCTGTTTTTT.

The chain is built from TRBV5-1 and TRBJ2-6; no clear D. The CDR3 is 15 amino acids. The V gene's germline CDR1 is SGHRS and CDR2 YFSETQ. V was clipped by 0 bases and J by 3 bases, with 7 bases between them. The CDR3 DNA is TGCGCCAGCAGCTTGGGGGTTGTTGGGGCCAACGTCCTGACTTTC. Translating it yields CASSLGVVGANVLTF.

The chain uses TRBV15 and TRBJ2-5, with TRBD1 matching 12 bases. The germline CDR1 and CDR2 sequences are LNHNV and YYDKDF (reference sequence). V lost 5 bases to trimming and J lost 5 bases; unmatched junction nucleotides: 9. CDR3 length equals 16 residues. For the CDR3, the DNA is TGTGCCACCAGCGTCGGGACAGGGGGCTTGAGGGAGACCCAGTACTTC. Translating it yields CATSVGTGGLRETQYF.

There are many counts of this clone. The CDR3 spells CASSERGAYEQYF. DNA for the CDR3: TGTGCCAGCAGTGAACGGGGGGCCTACGAGCAGTACTTC. The rearrangement links TRBV28 to TRBJ2-7; TRBD2 aligns across 7 bases. V lost 5 bases to trimming and J lost 2 bases; unmatched junction nucleotides: 3. The CDR3 covers 13 residues. Germline V gives CDR1 MDHEN, CDR2 SYDVKM.

The rearrangement joins TRBV6-5 to TRBJ1-2; no clear D. The CDR3 is 15 amino acids. Per germline, CDR1 MNHEY and CDR2 SVGAGI. V was trimmed by 6 bases and J by 2 bases, leaving 16 bases between them. The CDR3 sequence: CASSSRPRGNYGYTF. In DNA, the CDR3 is TGTGCCAGCAGCTCCCGGCCCCGAGGAAACTATGGCTACACCTTC.

The chain recombines TRBV30 with TRBJ2-7; D perhaps matches TRBD1 (6 bases). Deletions cut 2 bases from V and 4 bases from J, with 12 bases between. This CDR3 is 13 amino acids long. Germline CDR1 GTSNPN, CDR2 SVGIG (reference sequence). The CDR3 sequence: CAWSLGTLYEQYF. In nucleotides, the CDR3 is TGTGCCTGGAGTCTAGGGACACTATACGAGCAGTACTTC.

The V gene is TRBV4-2, the J gene TRBJ1-1; tentatively, D is TRBD1 (5 bases). Trimming stripped 0 bases from V and 1 base from J, with 12 bases between. Per the germline V gene, CDR1 is LGHNA and CDR2 is YNFKEQ. CDR3 size: 16 residues. DNA for the CDR3: TGTGCCAGCAGCCAAGAGAGGGGTGGGCAGAACACTGAAGCTTTCTTT. Its translation is CASSQERGGQNTEAFF.

The chain links TRBV11-2 to TRBJ1-2; perhaps TRBD1 as D (6 bases). Trimming removed 3 bases at V and 3 bases at J, with 11 bases between. Germline V lookup: CDR1 SGHAT, CDR2 FQNNGV. CDR3 length equals 14 residues. The CDR3 nucleotides read TGTGCCAGCAGCTTTTCCAGGGGTGACTATGGCTACACCTTC. This codes for CASSFSRGDYGYTF.

The V call is TRBV30, the J call TRBJ2-5, with D perhaps being TRBD1 or TRBD2 (5 bases each). V dropped 3 bases and J dropped 7 bases, with 21 bases sitting between them. The CDR3 has 15 residues. Germline CDR1 is GTSNPN and CDR2 is SVGIG (reference sequence). CDR3 coding DNA: TGTGCCTGGAGACTGACCGGGACCCCGGCGGGGACCCAGTACTTC. Amino acid sequence: CAWRLTGTPAGTQYF.

This rearrangement joins TRBV28 to TRBJ1-5; 8 bases line up with TRBD1. Looked up from germline, CDR1 is MDHEN and CDR2 is SYDVKM. The J segment lost 4 bases and the V segment lost 6 bases, leaving 11 bases of the junction unmatched. The CDR3 consists of 16 residues. The CDR3 loop is CASRNRGTLGNQPQHF. The CDR3, as DNA: TGTGCCAGCAGAAACAGGGGGACCTTGGGAAATCAGCCCCAGCATTTT.

This clone was seen more than once but under ten times. The chain combines TRBV19 with TRBJ2-3, with 13 positions matching TRBD2. The CDR3 is made up of 16 amino acids. Looked up from germline, CDR1 is LNHDA and CDR2 is SQIVND (reference sequence). V trimming: 5 bases; J trimming: 8 bases; junction bases outside the gene matches: 10. The DNA of the CDR3 is TGTGCCAGTAGTCTCGGACTAGCGGGAGATGCTCGTACGCAGTATTTT. Amino acids: CASSLGLAGDARTQYF.

The CDR3 protein is CASSGVLETQYF. Written as DNA, the CDR3 is TGTGCCAGCAGCGGGGTTTTAGAGACCCAGTACTTC. The chain employs TRBV9 and TRBJ2-5, with D unresolved. CDR1 is SGDLS, CDR2 YYNGEE, per germline. The CDR3 is made up of 12 amino acids. V was cut by 3 bases and J by 4 bases, with 7 bases left in between.

This CDR3 reads CASSEAAAVDTQYF. The CDR3, as DNA: TGTGCCAGCAGTGAGGCGGCCGCGGTAGATACGCAGTATTTT. This rearrangement joins TRBV6-1 to TRBJ2-3, with D unclear. V dropped 3 bases and J dropped 5 bases, with 12 bases sitting between them. Per the germline V gene, CDR1 is MNHNS and CDR2 is SASEGT. The CDR3 is 14 residues long.

The V and J genes are TRBV5-8 and TRBJ2-5; no firm D call. Trimming left V 2 bases short and J 1 base short, with 9 bases between. Germline V gene sequence: CDR1 SGHTS, CDR2 YDEGEE. The CDR3 totals 14 residues. CDR3 in amino acids: CASSFSQLQETQYF. CDR3 in DNA: TGTGCCAGCAGCTTTTCCCAGCTCCAAGAGACCCAGTACTTC.

The V call is TRBV7-9, the J call TRBJ1-2, with a tentative D call TRBD1 (5 bases). Germline lookup yields CDR1 SEHNR and CDR2 FQNEAQ (reference sequence). Trimming left V 6 bases short and J 8 bases short, with 16 bases between. The CDR3 extends over 13 amino acids. CDR3 sequence (DNA): TGTGCCAGCAGTCCCGGGACCGATCGCGGCTACACCTTC. Translating it yields CASSPGTDRGYTF.

V and J are TRBV30 and TRBJ2-1; a possible D gene is TRBD2 (6 bases). V shed 2 bases and J shed 9 bases, with 20 bases lying between them. The CDR3 contains 15 residues. From germline, CDR1 is GTSNPN and CDR2 SVGIG (reference sequence). The CDR3 DNA sequence: TGTGCCTGGAGTATTTTGCGGGGCGGGACCGGTGAGCAGTTCTTC. The encoded protein is CAWSILRGGTGEQFF.

This sequence joins TRBV19 and TRBJ2-7; 7 nucleotides agree with TRBD1. V lost 3 bases, J lost 9 bases, and 8 bases stayed unmatched. The CDR3 length is 13 residues. Germline CDR1 and CDR2: LNHDA and SQIVND (reference sequence). The CDR3 sequence: CASSIPGTARQYF. CDR3 bases: TGTGCCAGTAGTATCCCCGGGACAGCCAGGCAGTACTTC.

The V call is TRBV18, the J call TRBJ1-2; TRBD1 is a possible D gene (5 bases). The V gene's germline CDR1 is KGHSH and CDR2 LQKENI. Between the trimmed V and J ends, which lost 2 bases and 4 bases, there was a span of 14 bases. This CDR3 is 15 amino acids long. CDR3 in DNA: TGTGCCAGCTCACCAACGGCGGGGGAAGGCTATGGCTACACCTTC. The encoded protein is CASSPTAGEGYGYTF.

The chain recombines TRBV7-9 with TRBJ2-3; D is unclear. Trimming cost V 0 bases and J 5 bases, with 12 bases left between them. The CDR3 spans 15 residues. Looked up from germline, CDR1 is SEHNR and CDR2 is FQNEAQ (reference sequence). CDR3 bases: TGTGCCAGCAGCTTAGCATGGATGGGGAAAGATACGCAGTATTTT. Translation gives CASSLAWMGKDTQYF.

The chain has TRBV6-6 and TRBJ1-5; D possibly corresponds to TRBD1 (5 bases). The CDR3 has 16 residues. V gave up 2 bases and J gave up 7 bases, with 18 bases separating them. Per germline, CDR1 MNHNY and CDR2 SVGAGI (reference sequence). CDR3 sequence reads: CASSYGGEPAGQPQHF. The CDR3, as DNA: TGTGCCAGCAGTTACGGAGGGGAACCCGCCGGCCAGCCCCAGCATTTT.

V is TRBV10-2 and J is TRBJ1-6, with D hard to call. This CDR3 has 15 amino acids. With 3 bases removed from V and 9 bases from J, the gap between germline ends came to 15 bases. The V gene's germline CDR1 is WSHSY and CDR2 SAAADI. CDR3 protein: CASSDPLWVGSPLHF. The CDR3 nucleotides are TGCGCCAGCAGTGACCCCCTTTGGGTTGGTTCACCCCTCCACTTT.